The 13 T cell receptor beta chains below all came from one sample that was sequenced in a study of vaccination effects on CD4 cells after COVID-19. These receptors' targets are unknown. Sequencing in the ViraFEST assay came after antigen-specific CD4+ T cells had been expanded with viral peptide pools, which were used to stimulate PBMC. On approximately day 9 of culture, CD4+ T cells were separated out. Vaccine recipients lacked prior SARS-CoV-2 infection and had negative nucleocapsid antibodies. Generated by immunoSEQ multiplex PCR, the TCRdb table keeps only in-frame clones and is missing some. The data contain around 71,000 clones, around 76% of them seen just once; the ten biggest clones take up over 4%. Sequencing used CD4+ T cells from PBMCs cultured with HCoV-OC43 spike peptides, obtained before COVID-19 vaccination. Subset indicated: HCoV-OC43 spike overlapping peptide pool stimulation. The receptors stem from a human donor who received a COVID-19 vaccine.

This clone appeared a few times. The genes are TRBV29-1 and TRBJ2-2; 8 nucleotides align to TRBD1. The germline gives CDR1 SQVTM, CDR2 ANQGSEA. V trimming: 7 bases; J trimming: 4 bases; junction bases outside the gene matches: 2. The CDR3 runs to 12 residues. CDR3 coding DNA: TGCAGCGGGACAGGGAGCACCGGGGAGCTGTTTTTT. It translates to CSGTGSTGELFF.

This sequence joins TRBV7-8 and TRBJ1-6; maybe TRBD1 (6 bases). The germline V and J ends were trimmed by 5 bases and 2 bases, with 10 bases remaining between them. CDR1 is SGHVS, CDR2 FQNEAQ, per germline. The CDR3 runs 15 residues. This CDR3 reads CASSGGQTYNSPLHF. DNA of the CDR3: TGTGCCAGCAGCGGAGGACAGACCTATAATTCACCCCTCCACTTT.

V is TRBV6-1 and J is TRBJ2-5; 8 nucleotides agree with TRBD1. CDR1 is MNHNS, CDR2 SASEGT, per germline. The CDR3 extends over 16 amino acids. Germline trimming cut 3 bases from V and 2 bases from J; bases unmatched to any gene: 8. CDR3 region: CASSDPGQAGQETQYF. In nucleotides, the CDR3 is TGTGCCAGCAGTGACCCGGGACAGGCTGGACAAGAGACCCAGTACTTC.

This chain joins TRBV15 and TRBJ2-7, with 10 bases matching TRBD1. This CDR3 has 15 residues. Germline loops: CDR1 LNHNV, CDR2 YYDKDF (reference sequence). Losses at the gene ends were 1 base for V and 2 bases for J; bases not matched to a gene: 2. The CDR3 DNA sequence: TGTGCCACCAGCAGAGGGACAGGGGGAACCTACGAGCAGTACGTC. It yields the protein CATSRGTGGTYEQYV.

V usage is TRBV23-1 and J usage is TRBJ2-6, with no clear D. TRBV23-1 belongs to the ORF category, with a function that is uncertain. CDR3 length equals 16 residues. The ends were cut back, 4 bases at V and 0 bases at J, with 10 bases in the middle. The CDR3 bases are TGCGCCAGCAGTCTAGGACGCAGCTCTGGGGCCAACGTCCTGACTTTC. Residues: CASSLGRSSGANVLTF.

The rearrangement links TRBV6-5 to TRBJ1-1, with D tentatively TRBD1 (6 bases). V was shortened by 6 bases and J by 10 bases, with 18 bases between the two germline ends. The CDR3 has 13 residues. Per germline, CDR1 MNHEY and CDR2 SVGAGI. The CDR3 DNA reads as TGTGCCAGCAGATCAACCGGGACACCAGCAGCTTTCTTT. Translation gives CASRSTGTPAAFF.

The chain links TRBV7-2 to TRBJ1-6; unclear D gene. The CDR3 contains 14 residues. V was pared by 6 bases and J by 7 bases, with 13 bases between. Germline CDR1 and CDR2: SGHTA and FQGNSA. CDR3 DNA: TGTGCCAGCAGTCAGAAGCGTCTAAATTCACCCCTCCACTTT. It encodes CASSQKRLNSPLHF.

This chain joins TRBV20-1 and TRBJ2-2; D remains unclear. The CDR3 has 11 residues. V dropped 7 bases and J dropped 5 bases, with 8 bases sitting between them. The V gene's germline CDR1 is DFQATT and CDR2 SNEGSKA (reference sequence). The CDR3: CSVFRTGELFF. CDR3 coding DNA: TGCAGTGTTTTTCGGACCGGGGAGCTGTTTTTT.

CDR3 DNA sequence: TGTGCCAGCAGTTCCGGGGATAGCTCCTACGAGCAGTACGTC. Its translation: CASSSGDSSYEQYV. The chain is built from TRBV6-2 or TRBV6-3 and TRBJ2-7; the D gene is possibly TRBD2 (5 bases). This CDR3 spans 14 amino acids. V lost 4 bases to trimming and J lost 0 bases, with 10 bases between them. Per germline, CDR1 MNHEY and CDR2 SVGEGT.

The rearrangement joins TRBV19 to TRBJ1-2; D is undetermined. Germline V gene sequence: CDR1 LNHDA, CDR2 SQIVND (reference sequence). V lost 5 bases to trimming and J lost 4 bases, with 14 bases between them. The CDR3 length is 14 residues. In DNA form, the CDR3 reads TGTGCCAGTAGTCCGATGGCAGGAACCTATGGCTACACCTTC. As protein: CASSPMAGTYGYTF. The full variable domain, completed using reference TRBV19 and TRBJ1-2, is DGGITQSPKYLFRKEGQNVTLSCEQNLNHDAMYWYRQDPGQGLRLIYYSQIVNDFQKGDIAEGYSVSREKKESFPLTVTSAQKNPTAFYLCASSPMAGTYGYTFGSGTRLTVV.

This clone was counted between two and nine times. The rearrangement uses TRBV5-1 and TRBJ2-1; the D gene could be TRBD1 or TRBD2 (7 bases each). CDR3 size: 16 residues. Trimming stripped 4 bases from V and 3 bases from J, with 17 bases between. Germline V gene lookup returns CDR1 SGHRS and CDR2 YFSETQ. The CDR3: CASSPRQGGSYNEQFF. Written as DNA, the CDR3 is TGCGCCAGCAGCCCCAGACAGGGCGGGAGCTACAATGAGCAGTTCTTC.

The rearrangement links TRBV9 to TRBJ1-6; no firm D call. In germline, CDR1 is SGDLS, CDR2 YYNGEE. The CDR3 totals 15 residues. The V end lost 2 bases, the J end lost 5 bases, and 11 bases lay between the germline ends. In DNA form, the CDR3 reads TGTGCCAGCAGCGTCGGTAGGCGGGATAATTCACCCCTCCACTTT. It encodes CASSVGRRDNSPLHF. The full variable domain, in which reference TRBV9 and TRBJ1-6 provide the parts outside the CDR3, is DSGVTQTPKHLITATGQRVTLRCSPRSGDLSVYWYQQSLDQGLQFLIQYYNGEERAKGNILERFSAQQFPDLHSELNLSSLELGDSALYFCASSVGRRDNSPLHFGNGTRLTVT.

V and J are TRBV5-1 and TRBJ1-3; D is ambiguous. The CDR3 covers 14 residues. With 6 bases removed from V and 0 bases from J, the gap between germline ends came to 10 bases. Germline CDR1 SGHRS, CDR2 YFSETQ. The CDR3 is CASTLEGSGNTIYF. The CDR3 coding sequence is TGCGCCAGCACCCTGGAAGGCTCTGGAAACACCATATATTTT.